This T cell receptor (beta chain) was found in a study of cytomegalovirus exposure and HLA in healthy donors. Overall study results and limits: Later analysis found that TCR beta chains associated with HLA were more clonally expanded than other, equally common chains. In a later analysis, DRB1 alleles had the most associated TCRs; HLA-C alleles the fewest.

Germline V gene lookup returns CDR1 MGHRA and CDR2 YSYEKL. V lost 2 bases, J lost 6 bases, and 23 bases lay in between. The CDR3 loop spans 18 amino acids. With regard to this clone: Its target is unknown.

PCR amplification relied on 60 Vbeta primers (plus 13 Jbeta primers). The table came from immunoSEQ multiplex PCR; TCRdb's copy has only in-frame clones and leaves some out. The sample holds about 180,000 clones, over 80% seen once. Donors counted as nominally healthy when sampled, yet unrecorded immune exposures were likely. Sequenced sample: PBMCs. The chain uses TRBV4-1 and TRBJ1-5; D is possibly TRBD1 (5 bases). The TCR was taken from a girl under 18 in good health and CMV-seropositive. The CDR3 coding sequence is TGCGCCAGCAGCCAAAGGGCAGGCGTACAGGTTGCCCTTCAGCCCCAGCATTTT. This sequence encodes CASSQRAGVQVALQPQHF.